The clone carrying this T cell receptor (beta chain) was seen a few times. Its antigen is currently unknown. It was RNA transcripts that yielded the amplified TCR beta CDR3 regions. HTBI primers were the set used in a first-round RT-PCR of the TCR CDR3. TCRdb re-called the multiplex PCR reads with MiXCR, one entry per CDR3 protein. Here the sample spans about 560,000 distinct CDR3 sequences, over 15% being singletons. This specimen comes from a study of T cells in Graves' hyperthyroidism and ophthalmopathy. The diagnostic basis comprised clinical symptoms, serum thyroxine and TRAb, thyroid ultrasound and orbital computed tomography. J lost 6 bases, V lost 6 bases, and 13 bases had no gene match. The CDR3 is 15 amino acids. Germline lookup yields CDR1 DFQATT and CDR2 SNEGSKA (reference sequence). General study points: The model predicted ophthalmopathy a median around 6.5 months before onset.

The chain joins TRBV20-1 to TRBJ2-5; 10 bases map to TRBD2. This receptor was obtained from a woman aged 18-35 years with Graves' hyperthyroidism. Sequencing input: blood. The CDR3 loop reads CSAPPSGRAGKTQYF. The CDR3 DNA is TGCAGTGCCCCGCCCAGCGGGAGGGCCGGGAAGACCCAGTACTTC.